The T cell receptor beta chain under discussion was sequenced for a study of cytomegalovirus exposure and HLA in healthy donors. Whole-study context: The 95 to 150 validation repertoires used a platform that matched the one used for the 666 first-cohort repertoires, as a later analysis reported.

Study results and limitations: Rarity marked most TCR sequences, yet some public TCRs occurred in many donors. In vitro confirmation showed a few CMV-associated chains to be CMV antigen specific. Researchers catalogued roughly 150 TCR beta chains as cytomegalovirus-associated.

The data were produced by immunoSEQ multiplex PCR, yet TCRdb's version contains in-frame clones alone and is incomplete. The sample lists around 150,000 clones; about nine tenths were seen once. A note on this clone: The antigen is not known.

CDR1 and CDR2 (germline): SGHAT, FQNNGV. The V end was cut by 0 bases, the J end by 3 bases, with 8 bases between. The CDR3 totals 14 residues. The source is a man between 18 and 29 years old in good health and CMV-seronegative. The sample consisted of PBMCs. This sequence joins TRBV11-2 and TRBJ1-1, with D unclear. The DNA of the CDR3 is TGTGCCAGCAGCTTAGAGGGAGCTTACACTGAAGCTTTCTTT. Encoded protein: CASSLEGAYTEAFF.